This TCR beta chain was documented in a study of identifying expanded T cells in peripheral blood. Assay: immunoSEQ multiplex PCR; the TCRdb copy retains only in-frame clones and omits some. In the table there are 50,000 to 75,000 clones, roughly 86% of which are singletons. The germline CDR1 and CDR2 sequences are MGHRA and YSYEKL. The CDR3 is made up of 15 amino acids. V dropped 2 bases and J dropped 6; count of bases not matched to a gene: 7. The V call is TRBV4-1, the J call TRBJ2-1; TRBD1 aligns across 7 bases. Sequenced input: blood. The source of this sequence is a person aged 18 to 75 in good health. This CDR3 reads CASSQPGQRANEQFF. The CDR3 nucleotides read TGCGCCAGCAGCCAACCGGGACAGAGGGCCAATGAGCAGTTCTTC.